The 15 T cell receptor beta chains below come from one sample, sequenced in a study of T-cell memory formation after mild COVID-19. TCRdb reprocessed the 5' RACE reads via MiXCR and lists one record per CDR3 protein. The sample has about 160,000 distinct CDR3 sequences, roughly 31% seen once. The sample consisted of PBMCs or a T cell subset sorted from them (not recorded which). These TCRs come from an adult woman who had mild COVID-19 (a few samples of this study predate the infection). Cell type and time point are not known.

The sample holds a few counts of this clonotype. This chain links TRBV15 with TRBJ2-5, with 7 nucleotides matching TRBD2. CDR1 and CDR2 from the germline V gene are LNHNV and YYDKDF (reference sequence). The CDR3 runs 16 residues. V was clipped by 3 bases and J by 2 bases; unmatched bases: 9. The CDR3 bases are TGTGCCACCAGCAGGGGGGGGGACGGAGTGCAAGAGACCCAGTACTTC. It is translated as CATSRGGDGVQETQYF.

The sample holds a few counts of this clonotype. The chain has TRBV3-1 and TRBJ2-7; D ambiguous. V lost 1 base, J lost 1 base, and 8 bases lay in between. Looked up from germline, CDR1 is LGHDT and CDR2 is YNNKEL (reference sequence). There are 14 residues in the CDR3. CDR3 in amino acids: CASSQGWGSYEQYF. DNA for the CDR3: TGTGCCAGCAGCCAAGGGTGGGGTTCCTACGAGCAGTACTTC.

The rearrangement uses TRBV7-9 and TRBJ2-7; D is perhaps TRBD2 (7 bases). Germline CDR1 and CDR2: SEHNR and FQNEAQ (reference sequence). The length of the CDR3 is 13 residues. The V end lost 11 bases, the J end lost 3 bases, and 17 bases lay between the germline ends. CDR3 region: CASRGGAGYEQYF. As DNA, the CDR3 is TGTGCCTCCCGTGGGGGGGCCGGCTACGAGCAGTACTTC.

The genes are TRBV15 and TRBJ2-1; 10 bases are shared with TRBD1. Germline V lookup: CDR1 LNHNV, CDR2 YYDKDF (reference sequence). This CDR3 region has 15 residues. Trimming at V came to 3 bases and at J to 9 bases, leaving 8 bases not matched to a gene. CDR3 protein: CATSRSGTGELEQFF. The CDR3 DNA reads TGTGCCACCAGCAGGTCCGGGACAGGGGAACTTGAGCAGTTCTTC.

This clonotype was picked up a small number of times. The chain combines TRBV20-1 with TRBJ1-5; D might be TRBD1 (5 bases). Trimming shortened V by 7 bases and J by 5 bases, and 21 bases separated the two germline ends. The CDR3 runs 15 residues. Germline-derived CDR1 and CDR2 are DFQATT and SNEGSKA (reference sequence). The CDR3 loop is CSEGNISGMDQPQHF. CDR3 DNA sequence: TGCAGTGAGGGGAATATTTCGGGGATGGATCAGCCCCAGCATTTT.

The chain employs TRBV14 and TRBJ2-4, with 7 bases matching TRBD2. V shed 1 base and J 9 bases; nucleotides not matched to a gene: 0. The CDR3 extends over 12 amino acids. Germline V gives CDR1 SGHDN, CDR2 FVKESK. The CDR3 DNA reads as TGTGCCAGCAGCCAAGGCGGGGGCATTCAGTACTTC. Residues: CASSQGGGIQYF.

Here the CDR3 DNA reads TGTGCCAGCAGCTTGTCTAGGAGGCAGTACTTC. This sequence encodes CASSLSRRQYF. The gene calls are TRBV7-9 and TRBJ2-7; D gene unclear. Trimming shortened V by 3 bases and J by 9 bases, and 9 bases separated the two germline ends. Germline V gene data show CDR1 as SEHNR and CDR2 as FQNEAQ (reference sequence). This CDR3 has 11 amino acids.

The DNA of the CDR3 is TGTGCCATCAGTGAGTCGAGGAGCAGGGAGGACACTGAAGCTTTCTTT. Its protein product is CAISESRSREDTEAFF. The V gene is TRBV10-3, the J gene TRBJ1-1; possible D gene TRBD1, 5 bases. Germline V gene lookup returns CDR1 ENHRY and CDR2 SYGVKD. This CDR3 has 16 residues. The germline V and J ends were trimmed by 0 bases and 3 bases, with 14 bases remaining between them.

The CDR3 protein is CASSYEVNTEAFF. The CDR3 DNA follows: TGTGCCAGCAGTTACGAGGTGAACACTGAAGCTTTCTTT. The chain recombines TRBV6-6 with TRBJ1-1; D call uncertain. The CDR3 runs 13 residues. Trimming removed 2 bases at V and 0 bases at J, with 4 bases between. Per germline, CDR1 MNHNY and CDR2 SVGAGI (reference sequence).

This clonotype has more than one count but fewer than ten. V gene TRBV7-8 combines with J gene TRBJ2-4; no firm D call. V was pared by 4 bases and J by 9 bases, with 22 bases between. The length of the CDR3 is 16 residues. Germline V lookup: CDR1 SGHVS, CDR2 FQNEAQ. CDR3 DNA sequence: TGTGCCAGCAGCTCCGAACTGGGCCCTTCGGGTGGCATTCAGTACTTC. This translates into CASSSELGPSGGIQYF.

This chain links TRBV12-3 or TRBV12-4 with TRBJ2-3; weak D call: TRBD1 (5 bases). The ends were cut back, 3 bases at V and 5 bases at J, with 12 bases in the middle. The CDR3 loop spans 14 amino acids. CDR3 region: CASSFSGRGDTQYF. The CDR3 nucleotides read TGTGCCAGCAGTTTTAGTGGAAGGGGAGATACGCAGTATTTT.

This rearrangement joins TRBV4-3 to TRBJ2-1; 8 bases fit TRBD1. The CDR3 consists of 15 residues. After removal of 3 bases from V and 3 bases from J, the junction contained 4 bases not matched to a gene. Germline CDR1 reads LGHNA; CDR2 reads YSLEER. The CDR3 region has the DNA TGCGCCAGCAGCCAGGCGACAGGGGTCTACAATGAGCAGTTCTTC. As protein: CASSQATGVYNEQFF.

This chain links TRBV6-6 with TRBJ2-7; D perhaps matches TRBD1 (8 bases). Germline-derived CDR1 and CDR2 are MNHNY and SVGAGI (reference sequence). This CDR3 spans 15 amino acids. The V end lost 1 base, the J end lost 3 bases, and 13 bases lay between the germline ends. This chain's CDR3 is CASSYLQGDYYEQYF. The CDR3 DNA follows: TGTGCCAGCAGTTACTTACAGGGGGACTACTACGAGCAGTACTTC.

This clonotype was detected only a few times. CDR3 in DNA: TGCGCCAGCAGCTCCGGGGAATCCAATTGGGAAAAACTGTTTTTT. Amino acids: CASSSGESNWEKLFF. The chain employs TRBV5-1 and TRBJ1-4; D is uncertain. From germline, CDR1 is SGHRS and CDR2 YFSETQ. V dropped 3 bases and J dropped 8 bases, with 17 bases sitting between them. The CDR3 is made up of 15 amino acids.

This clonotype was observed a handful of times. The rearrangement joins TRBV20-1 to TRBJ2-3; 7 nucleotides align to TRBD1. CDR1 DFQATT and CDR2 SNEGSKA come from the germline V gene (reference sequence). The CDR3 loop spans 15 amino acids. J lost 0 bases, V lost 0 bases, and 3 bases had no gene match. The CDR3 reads CSARDWGQSTDTQYF. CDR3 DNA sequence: TGCAGTGCTAGAGATTGGGGACAGAGCACAGATACGCAGTATTTT.